This TCR beta chain was sequenced for a study of neurological immune-mediated disorders. TCRdb re-analysed the 5' RACE reads in MiXCR, keeping a single row per CDR3 protein. The sample shows approximately 84,000 distinct CDR3 sequences, around 4.7% of them seen only once. This clonotype has at least ten counts. Regarding time point: longitudinal time-point 3. The source material was PBMCs. This receptor was obtained from a woman in her sixties with multiple sclerosis.

CDR3 sequence (DNA): TGCAGTGCTAGCCCCCTGAACTATGGCTACACCTTC. Translating gives CSASPLNYGYTF. The V call is TRBV20-1, the J call TRBJ1-2; no firm D call. This CDR3 spans 12 amino acids. V dropped 3 bases and J dropped 2 bases, with 7 bases sitting between them. Per the germline V gene, CDR1 is DFQATT and CDR2 is SNEGSKA (reference sequence).